This paragraph covers one T cell receptor beta chain sequence. Its matching antigen is unknown. The selected patients with pancreatic ductal adenocarcinoma had surgery but no neoadjuvant therapy. The sample originates from a study of T cells in pancreatic ductal adenocarcinoma. The CDR3 runs 15 residues. The junction had 9 bases not matched to a gene; V was cut back by 0 bases and J by 11 bases. Germline V CDR1 and CDR2: SGDLS, YYNGEE. Assay: immunoSEQ multiplex PCR; the TCRdb copy retains only in-frame clones and omits some. The repertoire holds roughly 100,000 clones, with about 95% as singletons. Overall study results and limits: Blood had more productive templates and 6 to 9-fold more unique clonotypes than tumor. Results skew toward the minority of patients with early-stage disease. Enrichment of CD45RO+ effector over naive T cells in tumors may bias clonality. No significant tumor-blood clonality difference; means were about 0.12 and 0.073.

The sequencing input was PBMCs. The receptor was isolated from a human donor with pancreatic ductal adenocarcinoma. V usage is TRBV9 and J usage is TRBJ2-1, with TRBD2 matching over 9 bases. The CDR3 spells CASSVGLAGFSQQFF. The CDR3 nucleotides read TGTGCCAGCAGCGTAGGCCTAGCGGGATTTAGTCAGCAGTTCTTC.